Here is one T cell receptor (beta chain) with its context. This sample was included in a study of blood T cell repertoires in COVID-19. Study details: Nucleic acid was either cDNA or gDNA, and it came from T cells, B-cell-depleted T cells, or PBMCs.

A case of COVID-19 had been met by exposed participants within 2 weeks before study entry. Some clones are missing from TCRdb's copy, which holds only in-frame ones; the method was immunoSEQ multiplex PCR. In the table there are around 400,000 clones, approximately 91% of which are singletons. Germline lookup yields CDR1 SEHNR and CDR2 FQNEAQ (reference sequence). V was clipped by 4 bases and J by 0 bases, with 7 bases between them. This CDR3 has 14 residues. The chain employs TRBV7-9 and TRBJ1-5, with no clear D. Sequenced: PBMCs or T cells enriched from blood (not recorded which). The receptor comes from a woman aged 40 to 50 who had been exposed to COVID-19. CDR3: CASSSLHSNQPQHF. CDR3 nucleotides: TGTGCCAGCAGCTCACTACATAGCAATCAGCCCCAGCATTTT.